Shown below are 27 T cell receptor beta chains from a single sample sequenced in a study of HIV-infected patients and healthy controls. Alpha and beta constant-region primers primed reverse transcription of approximately 500 ng RNA. Alpha and beta chain libraries were made separately by chain-specific third strand synthesis with multiplexing indices. Each CDR3 protein is one row after TCRdb ran MiXCR on the 5' RACE reads. The sample lists around 26,000 distinct CDR3 sequences, roughly 8.7% occurring once. Whole blood was used without fractionation, so all unsorted peripheral T cells were included. Sequenced input: blood. The source is an adult in good health.

This clonotype was seen a handful of times. This rearrangement joins TRBV2 to TRBJ2-4; D is unresolved. The CDR3 is 14 amino acids. Trimming took 7 bases from V and 1 from J, leaving 11 bases between them. The germline V gene encodes CDR1 SNHLY and CDR2 FYNNEI. CDR3 sequence (DNA): TGTGCCAGCACAAGGGCGCTGGCCAAAAACATTCAGTACTTC. Its protein is CASTRALAKNIQYF.

In its sample, this clonotype was seen many times. The rearrangement joins TRBV6-2 or TRBV6-3 to TRBJ1-5; D perhaps matches TRBD1 (6 bases). The germline gives CDR1 MNHEY, CDR2 SVGEGT. This CDR3 contains 14 residues. V lost 6 bases to trimming and J lost 4 bases, with 13 bases between them. The CDR3 is CASRLDRKNQPQHF. In nucleotides, the CDR3 is TGTGCCAGCAGACTCGACAGGAAAAATCAGCCCCAGCATTTT.

The chain couples TRBV29-1 to TRBJ2-3; 7 bases match TRBD2. J gave up 1 base and V 0 bases, and 4 bases lay outside the gene matches. Looked up from germline, CDR1 is SQVTM and CDR2 is ANQGSEA. The CDR3 runs 15 residues. The CDR3: CSVEDRAGGTDTQYF. In nucleotides, the CDR3 is TGCAGCGTTGAAGATAGGGCGGGGGGCACAGATACGCAGTATTTT.

This clonotype was recorded many times. This sequence joins TRBV20-1 and TRBJ2-3, with 14 bases matching TRBD2. This CDR3 spans 16 amino acids. Looked up from germline, CDR1 is DFQATT and CDR2 is SNEGSKA (reference sequence). V gave up 3 bases and J gave up 6 bases; unmatched junction bases: 8. The CDR3 sequence: CSASLGLAGASDTQYF. The CDR3 DNA reads as TGCAGTGCTAGCCTGGGACTAGCGGGGGCCTCCGATACGCAGTATTTT.

This clonotype was seen a few times. This chain uses TRBV7-9 with TRBJ1-1; maybe TRBD1 (5 bases). V gave up 5 bases and J gave up 4 bases, with 11 bases separating them. Looked up from germline, CDR1 is SEHNR and CDR2 is FQNEAQ (reference sequence). The length of the CDR3 is 13 residues. The CDR3 loop reads CASSLQGGTEAFF. The CDR3, as DNA: TGTGCCAGCAGCCTTCAGGGCGGCACTGAAGCTTTCTTT.

Of note for this clonotype: One end of the junction varies from germline; a read error may be responsible. The gene calls are TRBV12-3 or TRBV12-4 and TRBJ1-1; the D is unclear. The CDR3 sequence is 16 residues long. CDR3 nucleotide sequence: TGTGCCAGCACTTTAGATTTGCCAGTTAGCCCCCCTGAAGCTTTCTTT. It specifies CASTLDLPVSPPEAFF.

This clonotype has at least ten counts. This chain connects TRBV5-1 to TRBJ1-2; 8 nucleotides match TRBD1. There are 15 residues in the CDR3. The germline gives CDR1 SGHRS, CDR2 YFSETQ. Trimming removed 0 bases from V and 6 bases from J; junction bases left unmatched: 7. The CDR3 DNA is TGCGCCAGCAGCTTGGAAACAGGGGGGTTCAATGGCTACACCTTC. Its translation: CASSLETGGFNGYTF. Based on the CDR3 plus reference TRBV5-1 and TRBJ1-2, the full variable domain is KAGVTQTPRYLIKTRGQQVTLSCSPISGHRSVSWYQQTPGQGLQFLFEYFSETQRNKGNFPGRFSGRQFSNSRSEMNVSTLELGDSALYLCASSLETGGFNGYTFGSGTRLTVV.

A few counts support this clonotype. This may stem from a read error, because a much larger clone lies one nucleotide away. The V and J genes are TRBV6-6 and TRBJ2-1; 14 positions match TRBD2. This CDR3 has 16 amino acids. Germline V gene lookup returns CDR1 MNHNY and CDR2 SVGAGI (reference sequence). In DNA form, the CDR3 reads TGTACCAGCATCTCAAGTGGGACTAGCGGGGGCAAAGAGCAGTTCTTC. Amino acid sequence: CTSISSGTSGGKEQFF.

This clonotype is labeled as medium-sized. The chain is built from TRBV28 and TRBJ2-7; tentatively, D is TRBD1 (6 bases). The CDR3 length is 19 residues. The germline V gene has CDR1 MDHEN and CDR2 SYDVKM. V was clipped by 5 bases and J by 1 base, with 27 bases between them. The CDR3 loop reads CASSTNLGTRSGISYEQYF. In DNA, the CDR3 is TGTGCCAGCAGTACTAACCTCGGGACACGATCCGGGATTTCCTACGAGCAGTACTTC. The full variable domain, rest sourced from reference TRBV28 and TRBJ2-7, is DVKVTQSSRYLVKRTGEKVFLECVQDMDHENMFWYRQDPGLGLRLIYFSYDVKMKEKGDIPEGYSVSREKKERFSLILESASTNQTSMYLCASSTNLGTRSGISYEQYFGPGTRLTVT.

Many counts were recorded for this clonotype. The chain links TRBV6-1 to TRBJ2-7; the match to TRBD1 covers 8 bases. Germline V lookup: CDR1 MNHNS, CDR2 SASEGT. This CDR3 has 14 amino acids. The ends lost 5 bases at V and 5 bases at J; junction bases unmatched: 8. The CDR3 DNA follows: TGTGCCAGCAGTCCATTACGGACAGGGAACGAGCAGTACTTC. It specifies CASSPLRTGNEQYF.

This clonotype has ten or more counts. The chain links TRBV6-5 to TRBJ1-1; unclear D gene. There are 14 residues in the CDR3. V shed 6 bases and J shed 1 base, with 12 bases lying between them. Germline values: CDR1 MNHEY, CDR2 SVGAGI. The CDR3 reads CASSPNPRNTEAFF. The CDR3 coding sequence is TGTGCCAGCAGCCCAAATCCGAGGAACACTGAAGCTTTCTTT.

V and J are TRBV9 and TRBJ2-1, with D possibly matching TRBD1 (5 bases). V was cut by 3 bases and J by 6 bases, with 13 bases left in between. The CDR3 extends over 14 amino acids. CDR1 is SGDLS, CDR2 YYNGEE, per germline. CDR3 nucleotide sequence: TGTGCCAGCAGCGCCGACGCAGGGTCCAATGAGCAGTTCTTC. Translation: CASSADAGSNEQFF.

The chain joins TRBV7-8 to TRBJ2-5; D is perhaps TRBD1 or TRBD2 (5 bases each). Between the trimmed V and J ends, which lost 3 bases and 4 bases, there was a span of 9 bases. Germline V CDR1 and CDR2: SGHVS, FQNEAQ. The CDR3 runs 13 residues. Here the CDR3 DNA reads TGTGCCAGCAGCTTTGGGGGTCGAGAGACCCAGTACTTC. As protein: CASSFGGRETQYF.

This clonotype showed up many times. V and J are TRBV7-9 and TRBJ1-5, with 7 bases aligning to TRBD1. This CDR3 region has 17 residues. J gave up 4 bases and V 5 bases, and 14 bases lay outside the gene matches. Germline V gene data show CDR1 as SEHNR and CDR2 as FQNEAQ (reference sequence). Here the CDR3 DNA reads TGTGCCAGCAGCCCCCCCATTGCCACAGGGGTGAATCAGCCCCAGCATTTT. Amino acids: CASSPPIATGVNQPQHF. The complete variable domain, with remaining parts taken from reference TRBV7-9 and TRBJ1-5, reads DTGVSQNPRHKITKRGQNVTFRCDPISEHNRLYWYRQTLGQGPEFLTYFQNEAQLEKSRLLSDRFSAERPKGSFSTLEIQRTEQGDSAMYLCASSPPIATGVNQPQHFGDGTRLSIL.

This clonotype was seen repeatedly, ten times or more. The V gene is TRBV18, the J gene TRBJ2-3; D may be TRBD1 (6 bases). Germline CDR1 and CDR2: KGHSH and LQKENI. V gave up 6 bases and J gave up 5 bases, with 12 bases separating them. The CDR3 contains 13 residues. As DNA, the CDR3 is TGTGCCAGCTCTCTCGGACAGCGAGATACGCAGTATTTT. This encodes CASSLGQRDTQYF.

The CDR3 DNA reads as TGTGCCAGCAGTTTCCGTGGGCCAACTGTAGATACGCAGTATTTT. This encodes CASSFRGPTVDTQYF. The genes are TRBV27 and TRBJ2-3; D uncertain. CDR1 and CDR2 (germline): MNHEY, SMNVEV (reference sequence). V lost 3 bases to trimming and J lost 5 bases, with 15 bases between them. This CDR3 has 15 residues.

There are many counts of this clonotype. This chain joins TRBV27 and TRBJ1-5, with D possibly matching TRBD1 (6 bases). The CDR3 loop spans 15 amino acids. Trimming left V 6 bases short and J 0 bases short, with 12 bases between. The germline gives CDR1 MNHEY, CDR2 SMNVEV (reference sequence). DNA for the CDR3: TGTGCCAGCAGGGGGACACAACATAGCAATCAGCCCCAGCATTTT. Residues: CASRGTQHSNQPQHF.

This clonotype was seen a few times. The genes are TRBV12-3 or TRBV12-4 and TRBJ2-1, with no clear D. The CDR3 covers 16 residues. V lost 1 base to trimming and J lost 1 base, with 11 bases between them. The CDR3 is CASSLEWSKSYNEQFF. The CDR3, as DNA: TGTGCCAGCAGTTTAGAGTGGTCAAAATCCTACAATGAGCAGTTCTTC.

This clonotype was counted only a few times. The genes are TRBV12-3 or TRBV12-4 and TRBJ1-4, with TRBD1 as a possible D gene (6 bases). The CDR3 covers 15 residues. V was shortened by 6 bases and J by 4 bases, with 15 bases between the two germline ends. The CDR3 DNA reads TGTGCCAGCAGGCCAACGGACAGCTATAATGAAAAACTGTTTTTT. Translating gives CASRPTDSYNEKLFF.

The chain is built from TRBV29-1 and TRBJ2-3; TRBD2 might be the D (6 bases). The CDR3 spans 13 residues. Germline CDR1 SQVTM, CDR2 ANQGSEA. V gave up 5 bases and J gave up 0 bases, with 9 bases separating them. The CDR3 coding sequence is TGCAGCGTTAGGACTACTAGCACAGATACGCAGTATTTT. Its translation: CSVRTTSTDTQYF.

Many counts were recorded for this clonotype. V is TRBV19 and J is TRBJ2-6; 8 bases line up with TRBD1. The CDR3 loop spans 19 amino acids. J was trimmed by 1 base and V by 4 bases; bases with no gene match: 12. Germline-derived CDR1 and CDR2 are LNHDA and SQIVND (reference sequence). The chain's CDR3 is CASSKIPQGGLSGANVLTF. In DNA form, the CDR3 reads TGTGCCAGTAGTAAGATACCACAGGGGGGATTATCTGGGGCCAACGTCCTGACTTTC. Full variable domain (outside the CDR3, taken from reference TRBV19 and TRBJ2-6): DGGITQSPKYLFRKEGQNVTLSCEQNLNHDAMYWYRQDPGQGLRLIYYSQIVNDFQKGDIAEGYSVSREKKESFPLTVTSAQKNPTAFYLCASSKIPQGGLSGANVLTFGAGSRLTVL.

This clonotype was recorded a few times. The rearrangement joins TRBV6-5 to TRBJ1-1; the D gene is possibly TRBD1 (6 bases). V gave up 6 bases and J gave up 1 base, with 9 bases separating them. This CDR3 is built from 13 residues. Germline values: CDR1 MNHEY, CDR2 SVGAGI. CDR3 loop: CASRGGRNTEAFF. Written as DNA, the CDR3 is TGTGCCAGCAGGGGGGGGCGGAACACTGAAGCTTTCTTT.

On this clonotype: A read error is possible here, since a much larger clone lies one base away. The chain employs TRBV6-1 and TRBJ2-3, with 8 positions matching TRBD2. Germline CDR1 MNHNS, CDR2 SASEGT. The CDR3 sequence is 16 residues long. J was trimmed by 4 bases and V by 3 bases; bases with no gene match: 9. Here the CDR3 reads CASSDLGRGWPDTQYF. The CDR3 DNA reads TGTGCCAGCAGTGACCTCGGGAGGGGTTGGCCAGATACGCAGTATTTT.

This clonotype was detected many times. V is TRBV6-2 or TRBV6-3 and J is TRBJ1-1; 7 nucleotides align to TRBD1. The CDR3 runs 14 residues. With V trimmed by 2 bases and J by 7 bases, 7 bases remained unmatched. Germline values: CDR1 MNHEY, CDR2 SVGEGT. The CDR3 here is CASSYGQVYVEAFF. Here the CDR3 DNA reads TGTGCCAGCAGTTACGGACAGGTTTACGTTGAAGCTTTCTTT.

This clonotype came up many times. The rearrangement uses TRBV30 and TRBJ1-1; maybe TRBD1 (5 bases). Germline V gives CDR1 GTSNPN, CDR2 SVGIG (reference sequence). CDR3 length equals 13 residues. V was pared by 3 bases and J by 0 bases, with 8 bases between. CDR3 region: CAWRQQVNTEAFF. The CDR3 DNA is TGTGCCTGGAGACAACAGGTGAACACTGAAGCTTTCTTT.

This clonotype was picked up many times. V is TRBV29-1 and J is TRBJ2-1; TRBD1 aligns across 10 bases. Per germline, CDR1 SQVTM and CDR2 ANQGSEA. The CDR3 is 14 residues long. V lost 7 bases to trimming and J lost 0 bases; unmatched junction nucleotides: 3. For the CDR3, the DNA is TGCAGCGCCGGGACAGGGGTCTCCTACAATGAGCAGTTCTTC. Translating gives CSAGTGVSYNEQFF.

The J gene is TRBJ1-1, the V gene TRBV12-3 or TRBV12-4; 7 bases align to TRBD1. The CDR3 spans 14 residues. V shed 5 bases, J shed 3 bases, and the junction held 6 bases outside the gene matches. In DNA form, the CDR3 reads TGTGCCAGCAGTCTACAGGGGAGGTACACTGAAGCTTTCTTT. Translated: CASSLQGRYTEAFF.